Listed below are T cell receptor beta chains from one sample, sequenced in a study of T cells in Graves' hyperthyroidism and ophthalmopathy. TCRdb ran MiXCR on the multiplex PCR reads and lists one entry per CDR3 protein. Among about 360,000 distinct CDR3 sequences listed, around 13% were seen once. Sequencing was performed on blood. The source is a woman aged 18-35 years with Graves' hyperthyroidism. Both conserved end residues are part of each CDR3. A D gene is named only where the DNA matches it firmly. The listing skips clone size in some rows; elsewhere it reads once, few, many or a size class.

D: TRBD2
size: -
J: TRBJ2-3
V: TRBV11-2
DNA: TGTGCCAGCAGCCGGACTAGCGGGGGGGCCAAAGATACGCAGTATTTT
CDR3: CASSRTSGGAKDTQYF

D: -
size: many
J: TRBJ1-2
V: TRBV28
DNA: TGTGCCAGCAGTGGGATTAACTATGGCTACACCTTC
CDR3: CASSGINYGYTF

D: TRBD1
size: few
J: TRBJ2-7
V: TRBV24-1
DNA: TGTGCCACCAGTGATTCCGGGACAGGGGTCTACAAGCAGTACTTC
CDR3: CATSDSGTGVYKQYF

D: -
size: many
J: TRBJ2-7
V: TRBV9
DNA: TGTGCCAGCAGCGCGGGGACCTACAACTACGAGCAGTACTTC
CDR3: CASSAGTYNYEQYF

D: TRBD2
size: many
J: TRBJ2-1
V: TRBV30
DNA: TGTGCCTGGAGTGAAGTCAGACTAGCGGGAGCAAATGAGCAGTTCTTC
CDR3: CAWSEVRLAGANEQFF

D: -
size: many
J: TRBJ2-1
V: TRBV28
DNA: TGTGCCAGCAGTTTGCCAGGGGGGCTTGGGCAGTTCTTC
CDR3: CASSLPGGLGQFF

D: -
size: many
J: TRBJ1-5
V: TRBV3-1
DNA: TGTGCCAGCAGCCTACGACAGAACAATCAGCCCCAGCATTTT
CDR3: CASSLRQNNQPQHF

D: TRBD2
size: -
J: TRBJ2-7
V: TRBV18
DNA: TGTGCCAGCTCACTACATCAGACTAGCGGGGTAAACGAGCAGTACTTC
CDR3: CASSLHQTSGVNEQYF

D: -
size: -
J: TRBJ2-4
V: TRBV24-1
DNA: TGTGCCACCAGTGTGGGACCCGAAAACATTCAGTACTTC
CDR3: CATSVGPENIQYF

D: -
size: few
J: TRBJ1-5
V: TRBV19
DNA: TGTGCCAGTAGTATAGGGAGGACCGCGGGGGGAGTGATGCCCCAGCATTTT
CDR3: CASSIGRTAGGVMPQHF

D: -
size: many
J: TRBJ2-3
V: TRBV7-3
DNA: TGTGCCAGCAGCTTAGTTGGGACCCGCGCAGATACGCAGTATTTT
CDR3: CASSLVGTRADTQYF

D: -
size: many
J: TRBJ2-5
V: TRBV2
DNA: TGTGCCAGCAGAGATCAGAATGGACAGGGAGGGGCCCAGTACTTC
CDR3: CASRDQNGQGGAQYF

D: -
size: many
J: TRBJ2-1
V: TRBV14
DNA: TGTGCCAGCAGCCAATCCACTTACAATGAGCAGTTCTTC
CDR3: CASSQSTYNEQFF

D: -
size: many
J: TRBJ2-1
V: TRBV19
DNA: TGTGCCAGTAGGCCAACAGGGAGAGCCTACAATGAGCAGTTCTTC
CDR3: CASRPTGRAYNEQFF

D: -
size: -
J: TRBJ2-7
V: TRBV2
DNA: TGTGCCAGCAGTTCGCCTACAGGGTCCTACGAGCAGTACTTC
CDR3: CASSSPTGSYEQYF

D: -
size: -
J: TRBJ2-5
V: TRBV9
DNA: TGTGCCAGCAGCGTAGGGGTTTCCCAAGAGACCCAGTACTTC
CDR3: CASSVGVSQETQYF

D: TRBD1
size: many
J: TRBJ2-7
V: TRBV28
DNA: TGTGCCAGCCGGGGGACAGGGGGCGACGAGCAGTACTTC
CDR3: CASRGTGGDEQYF

D: TRBD1
size: -
J: TRBJ2-5
V: TRBV4-1
DNA: TGCGCCAGCAGCCGACAGGGTGGCGACCAAGAGACCCAGTACTTC
CDR3: CASSRQGGDQETQYF

D: -
size: -
J: TRBJ1-1
V: TRBV6-2/TRBV6-3
DNA: TGTGCCAGCAGTTACCGCTGGGAAGCTTTCTTT
CDR3: CASSYRWEAFF

D: TRBD2
size: many
J: TRBJ2-2
V: TRBV7-8
DNA: TGTGCCAGCAGCCAAGAGCGGGAGCTTGCCGGGGAGCTGTTTTTT
CDR3: CASSQERELAGELFF

D: -
size: -
J: TRBJ2-6
V: TRBV19
DNA: TGTGCCAGTACCGGGCCAGTTCGCTCTGGGGCCAACGTCCTGACTTTC
CDR3: CASTGPVRSGANVLTF

D: -
size: -
J: TRBJ1-1
V: TRBV19
DNA: TGTGCCAGTAGGAAGACCCTTTCAGAATCTGAAGCTTTCTTT
CDR3: CASRKTLSESEAFF

D: -
size: many
J: TRBJ2-7
V: TRBV7-3
DNA: TGTGCCAGCAGCTTACATCAGGGGTCCGAGCAGTACTTC
CDR3: CASSLHQGSEQYF

D: TRBD2
size: -
J: TRBJ2-1
V: TRBV9
DNA: TGTGCCAGCAGCGTAGCTGGGAGCGGGAGCCTCTACAATGAGCAGTTCTTC
CDR3: CASSVAGSGSLYNEQFF

D: TRBD1
size: many
J: TRBJ1-4
V: TRBV2
DNA: TGTGCCAGCAGATTGGGACAGGGTTCTGAAAAACTGTTTTTT
CDR3: CASRLGQGSEKLFF

D: -
size: many
J: TRBJ1-2
V: TRBV12-3/TRBV12-4
DNA: TGTGCCAGCAGTTTCGGCGGAGACTATGGCTACACCTTC
CDR3: CASSFGGDYGYTF

D: -
size: -
J: TRBJ2-5
V: TRBV24-1
DNA: TGTGCCACCAGTGATTTTAGGAGGGAGACCCAGTACTTC
CDR3: CATSDFRRETQYF

D: -
size: many
J: TRBJ2-7
V: TRBV30
DNA: TGTGCCTGGAACGCCCAGACAAGCGGCGGCGAGCAGTACTTC
CDR3: CAWNAQTSGGEQYF

D: -
size: -
J: TRBJ2-4
V: TRBV27
DNA: TGTGCCAGCAGTTTGGAGGGAGTAGCCAAAAACATTCAGTACTTC
CDR3: CASSLEGVAKNIQYF

D: TRBD1
size: many
J: TRBJ2-2
V: TRBV5-5
DNA: TGTGCCAGCAGCGGAACCCCGGGACAGGGGACCGGGGAGCTGTTTTTT
CDR3: CASSGTPGQGTGELFF

D: -
size: many
J: TRBJ1-1
V: TRBV12-3/TRBV12-4
DNA: TGTGCCAGCGGGAGGGGGGCTGAAGCTTTCTTT
CDR3: CASGRGAEAFF

D: TRBD2
size: -
J: TRBJ2-1
V: TRBV20-1
DNA: TGCAGTTTAGAGGTGGGAGGGCCTGACAATGAGCAGTTCTTC
CDR3: CSLEVGGPDNEQFF

D: -
size: -
J: TRBJ2-3
V: TRBV9
DNA: TGTGCCAGCAGCGTAGGGCCCTTTAGTACAGATACGCAGTATTTT
CDR3: CASSVGPFSTDTQYF

D: TRBD1
size: many
J: TRBJ2-2
V: TRBV9
DNA: TGTGCCAGCAGCGTAGTAGGGGGACAGGGCGGCACCGGGGAGCTGTTTTTT
CDR3: CASSVVGGQGGTGELFF

D: -
size: many
J: TRBJ2-3
V: TRBV28
DNA: TGTGCCAGCAGTCCCCGAGAGAATGCAGATACGCAGTATTTT
CDR3: CASSPRENADTQYF

D: -
size: -
J: TRBJ2-2
V: TRBV12-3/TRBV12-4
DNA: TGTGCCAGCAGTTTAGGGAAGGCCGGGGAGCTGTTTTTT
CDR3: CASSLGKAGELFF

D: -
size: many
J: TRBJ2-5
V: TRBV9
DNA: TGTGCCAGCAGCGATGCCCTCAAAGGCGAGGAAGAGACCCAGTACTTC
CDR3: CASSDALKGEEETQYF

D: TRBD1
size: -
J: TRBJ2-1
V: TRBV3-1
DNA: TGTGCCAGCAGCCCCAGGACAGGGCGGAGTGAGCAGTTCTTC
CDR3: CASSPRTGRSEQFF

D: -
size: many
J: TRBJ2-7
V: TRBV6-2/TRBV6-3
DNA: TGTGCCAGCAGTTACCCCGGGCAGAGCTCCTACGAGCAGTACTTC
CDR3: CASSYPGQSSYEQYF

D: -
size: many
J: TRBJ1-2
V: TRBV30
DNA: TGTGCCTGGAGTGCCCCCATGGGCGGAAACTATGGCTACACCTTC
CDR3: CAWSAPMGGNYGYTF

D: TRBD1
size: many
J: TRBJ2-2
V: TRBV27
DNA: TGTGCCAGCAGCGCAGGGACAGGGGGCAGCACCGGGGAGCTGTTTTTT
CDR3: CASSAGTGGSTGELFF

D: -
size: many
J: TRBJ2-3
V: TRBV2
DNA: TGTGCCAGCAGGGTCCTCAGTTCGCGCACAGATACGCAGTATTTT
CDR3: CASRVLSSRTDTQYF

D: -
size: many
J: TRBJ2-7
V: TRBV20-1
DNA: TGCAGTGCTAGTGGGGCGGGGCCCACCTACGAGCAGTACTTC
CDR3: CSASGAGPTYEQYF

D: -
size: many
J: TRBJ2-7
V: TRBV11-2
DNA: TGTGCCAGCAGCTTAGGAGGCGTTCCATTGGGCAACGAGCAGTACTTC
CDR3: CASSLGGVPLGNEQYF

D: TRBD2
size: -
J: TRBJ2-5
V: TRBV20-1
DNA: TGCAGTGAGAGTAGCGGGGGACGGGAGACCCAGTACTTC
CDR3: CSESSGGRETQYF

D: TRBD1
size: many
J: TRBJ2-5
V: TRBV28
DNA: TGTGCCAGCAGTTTATTGGGACAGGGCTCCCAAGAGACCCAGTACTTC
CDR3: CASSLLGQGSQETQYF

D: -
size: -
J: TRBJ2-3
V: TRBV28
DNA: TGTGCCAGCAGTTTGCCTACAGGGAAAATAACGCAGTATTTT
CDR3: CASSLPTGKITQYF

D: -
size: -
J: TRBJ1-1
V: TRBV20-1
DNA: TGCAGTGCTAGAGGCGGGTGGAGTGCGAACACTGAAGCTTTCTTT
CDR3: CSARGGWSANTEAFF

D: -
size: many
J: TRBJ2-5
V: TRBV10-3
DNA: TGTGCCATCAGTGTTGGGACCCGGTCGGAGACCCAGTACTTC
CDR3: CAISVGTRSETQYF

D: -
size: few
J: TRBJ2-1
V: TRBV28
DNA: TGTGCCAGCAGGGACGGTGAAAGCTCCTACAATGAGCAGTTCTTC
CDR3: CASRDGESSYNEQFF

D: TRBD2
size: few
J: TRBJ2-1
V: TRBV9
DNA: TGTGCCAGCAGCGTAGGAGCGGGGGGAAATGAGCAGTTCTTC
CDR3: CASSVGAGGNEQFF

D: -
size: many
J: TRBJ2-3
V: TRBV7-9
DNA: TGTGCCAGCAGCTTAGAACAGGGTGGAGATACGCAGTATTTT
CDR3: CASSLEQGGDTQYF

D: TRBD1
size: many
J: TRBJ1-5
V: TRBV7-9
DNA: TGTGCCAGCAGCTTAGGGTCGGCCAGGGGGCAGGGACAGCCCCAGCATTTT
CDR3: CASSLGSARGQGQPQHF

D: -
size: many
J: TRBJ1-1
V: TRBV20-1
DNA: TGCAGTGCTAGGATTTTGGGAACTGAAGCTTTCTTT
CDR3: CSARILGTEAFF

D: -
size: -
J: TRBJ2-7
V: TRBV5-6
DNA: TGTGCCAGCAGCAAAGGCCGGGGCATATACGAGCAGTACTTC
CDR3: CASSKGRGIYEQYF

D: TRBD1
size: many
J: TRBJ1-1
V: TRBV4-3
DNA: TGCGCCAGCAGCCACGAAGGGACAGAGACAGCTTTCTTT
CDR3: CASSHEGTETAFF

D: -
size: many
J: TRBJ2-3
V: TRBV20-1
DNA: TGCAGTGCCCTGGCCCAATCCGCAGGCCCAGATACGCAGTATTTT
CDR3: CSALAQSAGPDTQYF

D: -
size: many
J: TRBJ1-6
V: TRBV27
DNA: TGTGCCAGCAGTTTAACCAGGACCGACGACGACCTAGACTCACCCCTCCACTTT
CDR3: CASSLTRTDDDLDSPLHF

D: -
size: many
J: TRBJ2-2
V: TRBV11-3
DNA: TGTGCCAGCAGCTTAGCAGTTGATAGCGGGAACACCGGGGAGCTGTTTTTT
CDR3: CASSLAVDSGNTGELFF